This T cell receptor (beta chain) comes out of a study of cytomegalovirus exposure and HLA in healthy donors. Study-level points and caveats: CMV serostatus alone was available as immune exposure information. The authors assumed roughly uniform sequencing depth across donors for presence/absence analyses. The authors later found TCR association rates varying by HLA locus, with DRB1 most and HLA-C fewest.

Concerning this clone itself: Its antigen is not identified.

In the PCR, 60 Vbeta and 13 Jbeta primers were used. Authors' analysis steps: Later reanalysis found around 84 million unique TCR beta chains, 10 million to 14 million of them shared. TCRdb's copy holds only in-frame clones and misses some; the assay was immunoSEQ multiplex PCR. V and J calls and clone size are copied from that table; D and trimming were computed from the DNA. The repertoire has under 200,000 clones, roughly 73% of them found once; the top ten carry 3.1%. V dropped 2 bases and J dropped 2 bases, with 8 bases sitting between them. Germline V gene lookup returns CDR1 MNHEY and CDR2 SMNVEV (reference sequence). The CDR3 runs to 14 residues.

This clonotype was sampled from a female donor in good health and CMV-seronegative. Sequencing used PBMCs. The rearrangement uses TRBV27 and TRBJ2-3, with D uncertain. DNA for the CDR3: TGTGCCAGCAGTTTAAGAGGATTCACAGATACGCAGTATTTT. Translation: CASSLRGFTDTQYF.